This T cell receptor beta chain appears in the sequencing data of a study of T cells after yellow fever vaccination. J lost 0 bases, V lost 4 bases, and 10 bases had no gene match. Germline V gives CDR1 SGHTS, CDR2 YDEGEE. This CDR3 spans 17 amino acids. Each CDR3 protein gets one entry after TCRdb re-called the 5' RACE reads with MiXCR. The sample has around 350,000 distinct CDR3 sequences, 11% seen once. The J gene is TRBJ1-5, the V gene TRBV5-8, with 7 bases fitting TRBD1. The source was PBMCs, collected on the day of the first yellow fever vaccination. The sequence derives from a young man who received the YFV17D yellow fever vaccine. CDR3 residues: CASSRKGQIYSNQPQHF. CDR3 sequence (DNA): TGTGCCAGCAGCCGAAAGGGACAGATATATAGCAATCAGCCCCAGCATTTT.